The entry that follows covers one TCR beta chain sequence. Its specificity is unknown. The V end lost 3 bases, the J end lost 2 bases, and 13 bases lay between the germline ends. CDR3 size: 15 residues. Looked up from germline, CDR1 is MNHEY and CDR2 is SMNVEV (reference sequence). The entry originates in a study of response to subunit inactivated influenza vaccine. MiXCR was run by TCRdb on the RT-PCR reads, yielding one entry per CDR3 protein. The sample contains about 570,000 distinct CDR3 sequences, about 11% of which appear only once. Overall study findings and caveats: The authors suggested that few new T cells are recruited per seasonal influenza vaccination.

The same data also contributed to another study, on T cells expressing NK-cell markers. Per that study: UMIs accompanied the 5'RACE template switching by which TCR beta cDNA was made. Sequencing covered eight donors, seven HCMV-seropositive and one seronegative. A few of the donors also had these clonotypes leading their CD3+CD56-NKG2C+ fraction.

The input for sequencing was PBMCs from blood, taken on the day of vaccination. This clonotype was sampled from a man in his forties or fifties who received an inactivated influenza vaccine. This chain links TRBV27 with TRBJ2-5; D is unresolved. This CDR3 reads CASSFLDKIQETQYF. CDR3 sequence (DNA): TGTGCCAGCAGTTTTCTTGACAAGATTCAAGAGACCCAGTACTTC.